The source of this T cell receptor beta chain is a study of T cells after yellow fever vaccination. The CDR3 contains 18 residues. Germline lookup yields CDR1 SGHTA and CDR2 FQGNSA. V lost 4 bases, J lost 9 bases, and 12 bases stayed unmatched. TCRdb re-called the 5' RACE reads with MiXCR, one entry per CDR3 protein. The data show about 160,000 distinct CDR3 sequences, with under 7.5% seen just once and approximately 2.5% held by the top ten. The input for sequencing was CD4+ T cells sorted from PBMCs, taken more than 4 days after the first yellow fever vaccination. The gene calls are TRBV7-2 and TRBJ2-1, with TRBD2 matching over 16 bases. The sequence derives from a man between 18 and 35 years old who received the YFV17D yellow fever vaccine. The CDR3 is CASSSGLAGGLSVAEQFF. The CDR3 DNA follows: TGTGCCAGCAGCTCGGGACTAGCGGGGGGGCTTTCGGTCGCTGAGCAGTTCTTC.